The T cell receptor (beta chain) described here comes from a study of spatial heterogeneity in lung cancer. Within the sample, this clonotype is medium-sized. Time point defined: sample taken at primary tumor resection. Unsorted whole RNA of tumor, nontumor lung or frozen PBMC was sequenced. MiXCR, run by TCRdb on the 5' RACE reads, gives a single entry per CDR3 protein. The data contain 15,000 or so distinct CDR3 sequences, 10% to 14% of them singletons. Germline V gene sequence: CDR1 DFQATT, CDR2 SNEGSKA (reference sequence). V was clipped by 4 bases and J by 13 bases; unmatched bases: 7. The CDR3 runs to 11 residues.

The source was PBMCs, collected at surgery. The TCR comes from a female donor with early-stage non-small cell lung cancer. This chain joins TRBV20-1 and TRBJ2-4, with TRBD1 matching 7 bases. The CDR3 sequence is CSAKSGGRQYF. The DNA for the CDR3 is TGCAGTGCTAAATCAGGGGGAAGACAGTACTTC.